This paragraph covers one T cell receptor (beta chain) sequence. The antigen is not known. These data are taken from a study of cytomegalovirus exposure and HLA in healthy donors. General observations from the study: Clusters of TCRs from the first cohort tended to co-occur in the approximately 130 validation repertoires (as a later analysis found). Reports credit the classifier with highly specific, highly sensitive diagnosis of cytomegalovirus status.

A roughly 130-subject validation cohort, separate from the roughly 700-subject first cohort, supplied the donors. V was clipped by 3 bases and J by 2 bases, with 7 bases between them. CDR1 and CDR2 from the germline V gene are MNHEY and SMNVEV (reference sequence). The CDR3 length is 13 residues. TCRdb keeps only in-frame clones here, not all; method: immunoSEQ multiplex PCR. In the table there are 150,000 to 200,000 clones, approximately 88% of which are singletons. This sequence originates from a young man in good health and CMV-seropositive. The sample taken for sequencing was PBMCs. The chain carries TRBV27 and TRBJ1-1; D is ambiguous. The CDR3 region is CASSFRENTEAFF. As DNA, the CDR3 is TGTGCCAGCAGTTTTCGGGAAAACACTGAAGCTTTCTTT.